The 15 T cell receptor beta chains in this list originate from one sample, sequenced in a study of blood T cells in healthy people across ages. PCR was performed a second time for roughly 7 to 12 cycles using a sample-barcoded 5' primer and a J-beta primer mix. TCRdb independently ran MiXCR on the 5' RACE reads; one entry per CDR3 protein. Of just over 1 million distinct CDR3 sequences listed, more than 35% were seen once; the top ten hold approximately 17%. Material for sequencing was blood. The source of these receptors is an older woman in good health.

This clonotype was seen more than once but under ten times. The CDR3 DNA follows: TGTGCCAGCAGCTTCAGGCGGACTCCTCCGGGCGCGCAGTATTTT. It specifies CASSFRRTPPGAQYF. The genes are TRBV7-2 and TRBJ2-3; possibly TRBD2 for D (5 bases). Deletions cut 3 bases from V and 10 bases from J, with 20 bases between. CDR1 is SGHTA, CDR2 FQGNSA, per germline. The CDR3 covers 15 residues.

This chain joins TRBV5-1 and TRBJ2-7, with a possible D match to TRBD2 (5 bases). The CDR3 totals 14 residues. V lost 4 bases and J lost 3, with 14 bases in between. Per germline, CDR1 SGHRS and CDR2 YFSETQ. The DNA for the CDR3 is TGCGCCAGCAGCACAAGGGAGCGACGCTACGAGCAGTACTTC. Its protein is CASSTRERRYEQYF.

Written as DNA, the CDR3 is TGTGCCAGCAGCTACACTCGACTAGCGGGAGGACGGGAGCAGTACTTC. This codes for CASSYTRLAGGREQYF. The genes are TRBV7-2 and TRBJ2-7; 13 bases are shared with TRBD2. The CDR3 has 16 residues. CDR1 is SGHTA and CDR2 is FQGNSA in the germline V gene. V dropped 4 bases and J dropped 7; count of bases not matched to a gene: 10.

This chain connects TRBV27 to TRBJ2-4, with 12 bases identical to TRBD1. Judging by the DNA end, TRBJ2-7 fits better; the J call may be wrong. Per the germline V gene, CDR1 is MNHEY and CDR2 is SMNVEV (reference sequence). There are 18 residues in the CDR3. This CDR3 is CASTPPQGGQGASYEQYF. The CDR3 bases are TGTGCCAGCACGCCCCCTCAAGGGGGACAGGGGGCGTCCTACGAGCAGTACTTC.

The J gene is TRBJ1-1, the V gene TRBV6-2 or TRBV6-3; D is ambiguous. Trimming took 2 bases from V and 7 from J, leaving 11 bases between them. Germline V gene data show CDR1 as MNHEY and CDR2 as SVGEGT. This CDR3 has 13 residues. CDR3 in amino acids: CASSYQIPGEAFF. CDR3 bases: TGTGCCAGCAGTTACCAAATCCCAGGTGAAGCTTTCTTT.

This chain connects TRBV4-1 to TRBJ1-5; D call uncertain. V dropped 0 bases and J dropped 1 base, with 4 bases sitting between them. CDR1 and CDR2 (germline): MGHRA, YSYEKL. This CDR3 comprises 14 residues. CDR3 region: CASSQDRSNQPQHF. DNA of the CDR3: TGCGCCAGCAGCCAAGACCGAAGCAATCAGCCCCAGCATTTT.

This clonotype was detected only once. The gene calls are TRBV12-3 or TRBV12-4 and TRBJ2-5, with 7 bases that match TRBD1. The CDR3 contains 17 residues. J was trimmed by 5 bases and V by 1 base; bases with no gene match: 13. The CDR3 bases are TGTGCCAGCAGTTTAGAGCCGGGACAGTGGGTTGGGGAGACCCAGTACTTC. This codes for CASSLEPGQWVGETQYF.

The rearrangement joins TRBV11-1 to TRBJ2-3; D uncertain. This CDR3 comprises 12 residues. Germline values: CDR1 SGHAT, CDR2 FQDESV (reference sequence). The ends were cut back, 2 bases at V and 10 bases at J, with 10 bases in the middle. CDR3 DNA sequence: TGTGCCAGCAGCTTATACAAGACTCCGCAGTATTTT. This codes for CASSLYKTPQYF.

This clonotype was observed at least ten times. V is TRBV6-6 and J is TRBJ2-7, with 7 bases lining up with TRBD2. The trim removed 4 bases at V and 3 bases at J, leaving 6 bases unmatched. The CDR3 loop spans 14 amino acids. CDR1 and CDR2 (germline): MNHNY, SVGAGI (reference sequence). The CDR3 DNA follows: TGTGCCAGCAGTTCAGGGAGGGTCCGCTACGAGCAGTACTTC. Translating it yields CASSSGRVRYEQYF.

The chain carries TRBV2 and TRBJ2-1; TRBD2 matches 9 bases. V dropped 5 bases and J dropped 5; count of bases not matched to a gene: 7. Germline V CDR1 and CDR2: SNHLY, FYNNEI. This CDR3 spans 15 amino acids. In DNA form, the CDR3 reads TGTGCCAGCAGTCCGACTAGCGGTGACGACAATGAGCAGTTCTTC. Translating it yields CASSPTSGDDNEQFF.

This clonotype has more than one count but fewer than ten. The CDR3 sequence: CASSSSTSGYEQYF. Written as DNA, the CDR3 is TGTGCCAGCAGCTCTTCGACTAGCGGGTACGAGCAGTACTTC. This chain links TRBV4-2 with TRBJ2-7; 10 positions match TRBD2. J lost 4 bases, V lost 5 bases, and 5 bases had no gene match. The CDR3 sequence is 14 residues long. Germline assignment: CDR1 LGHNA and CDR2 YNFKEQ.

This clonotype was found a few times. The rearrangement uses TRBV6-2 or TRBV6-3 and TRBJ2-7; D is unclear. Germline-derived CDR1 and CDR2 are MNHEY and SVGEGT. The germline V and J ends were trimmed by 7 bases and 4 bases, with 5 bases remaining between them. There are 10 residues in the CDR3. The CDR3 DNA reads TGTGCCAGCAATCAGTACGAGCAGTACTTC. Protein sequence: CASNQYEQYF.

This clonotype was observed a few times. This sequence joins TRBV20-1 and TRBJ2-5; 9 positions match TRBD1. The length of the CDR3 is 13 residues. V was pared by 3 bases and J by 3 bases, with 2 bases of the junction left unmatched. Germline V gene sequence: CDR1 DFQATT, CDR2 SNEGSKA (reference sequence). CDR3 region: CSARGQGEETQYF. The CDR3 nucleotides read TGCAGTGCTAGGGGACAGGGTGAAGAGACCCAGTACTTC.

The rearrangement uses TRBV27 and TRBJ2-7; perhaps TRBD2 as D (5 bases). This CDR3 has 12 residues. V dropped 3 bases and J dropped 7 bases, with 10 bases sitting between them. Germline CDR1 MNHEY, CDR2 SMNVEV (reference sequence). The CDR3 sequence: CASSFGVGEQYF. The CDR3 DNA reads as TGTGCCAGCAGTTTCGGGGTTGGGGAGCAGTACTTC.

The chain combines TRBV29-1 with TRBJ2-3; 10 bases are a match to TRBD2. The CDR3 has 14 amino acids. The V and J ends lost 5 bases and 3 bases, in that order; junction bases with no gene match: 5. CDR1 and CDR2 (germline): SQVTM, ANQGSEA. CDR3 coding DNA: TGCAGCGTTAGCGGGAGGGCCCAGACAGATACGCAGTATTTT. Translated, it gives CSVSGRAQTDTQYF.